This TCR beta chain derives from a study of T cells after posttransplantation cyclophosphamide. Study-wide findings and caveats: Blood and skin or GI T cell repertoires showed limited TRB overlap. After PTCy, TRB diversity resembled that of CNI/methotrexate controls. Later post-transplant blood repertoires were often dominated by donor CD8+ memory clones.

In germline, CDR1 is SGHDN, CDR2 FVKESK. V trimming: 7 bases; J trimming: 2 bases; junction bases outside the gene matches: 4. The CDR3 is made up of 14 amino acids. A marrow graft followed busulfan-fludarabine conditioning, with cyclophosphamide on days +3 and +4. Data came from immunoSEQ multiplex PCR; TCRdb stores just in-frame clones and leaves some out. The sample was found to contain 10,000 to 13,000 clones, and every one recurs. This clone was counted ten times or more. Antigen: not known. The receptor's source is a female patient aged 35-55 years who received an allogeneic stem cell transplant from a related donor, was CMV-positive, and had no GVHD. Some T cells may be transferred from the graft donor. Material: PBMCs, obtained after allogeneic stem cell transplant with posttransplant cyclophosphamide. This chain uses TRBV14 with TRBJ2-1; 8 bases align to TRBD2. CDR3 nucleotide sequence: TGTGCCAGCACCCCGGGGGGGCCCTACAATGAGCAGTTCTTC. It specifies CASTPGGPYNEQFF.